One sample yielded the 3 T cell receptor beta chains listed below, sequenced in a study of molecular identifiers for immune sequencing clone quantification. MiXCR, applied by TCRdb to the PCR reads, yields one record per CDR3 protein. The sample lists over 300,000 distinct CDR3 sequences, over 20% seen once, with around 0.7% in the top ten. The sequencing sample was made of naive CD8+ T cells from blood, with Jurkat cell RNA spiked in. Sample subset: FACS-sorted CD8+CD4-CCR7+CD45RA+ naive T cells. These TCRs come from a human donor in good health. Some libraries in this study had Jurkat cell RNA spiked in.

The rearrangement uses TRBV6-5 and TRBJ2-7, with a possible D match to TRBD2 (6 bases). The CDR3 loop spans 15 amino acids. Trimming removed 6 bases at V and 2 bases at J, with 17 bases between. Germline CDR1 MNHEY, CDR2 SVGAGI. CDR3: CASSSLVSGAYEQYF. CDR3 sequence (DNA): TGTGCCAGCAGCAGCTTGGTGTCGGGGGCCTACGAGCAGTACTTC.

Turning to this clonotype: At one of its ends the junction is not consistent with the germline gene, which may arise from a read error. The chain employs TRBV29-1 and TRBJ1-6; 9 bases map to TRBD1. CDR1 is SQVTM and CDR2 is ANQGSEA in the germline V gene. This CDR3 region has 13 residues. The CDR3 coding sequence is TGCCGCGTGCCCCGGGACAGGGTCTCACCCCTCCACTTT. Protein sequence: CRVPRDRVSPLHF.

This clonotype showed up many times. The chain links TRBV5-1 to TRBJ1-1; possibly TRBD1 for D (5 bases). This CDR3 is built from 13 residues. Germline assignment: CDR1 SGHRS and CDR2 YFSETQ. The V gene lost 3 bases and the J gene lost 1 base, with 7 bases spanning the gap. CDR3 bases: TGCGCCAGCAGCTCAACAGGGAACACTGAAGCTTTCTTT. It encodes CASSSTGNTEAFF.